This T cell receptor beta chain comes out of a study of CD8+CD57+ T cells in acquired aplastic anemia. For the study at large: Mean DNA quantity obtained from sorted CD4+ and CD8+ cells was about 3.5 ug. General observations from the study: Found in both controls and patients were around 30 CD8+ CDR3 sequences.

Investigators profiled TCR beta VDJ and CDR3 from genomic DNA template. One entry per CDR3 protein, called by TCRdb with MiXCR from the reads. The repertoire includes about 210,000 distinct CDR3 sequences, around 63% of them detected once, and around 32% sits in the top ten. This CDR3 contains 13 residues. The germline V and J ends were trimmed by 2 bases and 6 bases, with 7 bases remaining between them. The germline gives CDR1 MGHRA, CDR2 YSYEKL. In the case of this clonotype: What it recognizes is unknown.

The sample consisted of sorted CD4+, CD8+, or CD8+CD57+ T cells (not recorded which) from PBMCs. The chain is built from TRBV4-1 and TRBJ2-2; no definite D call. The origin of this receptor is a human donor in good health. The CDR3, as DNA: TGCGCCAGCAGCCAATTATTGGCCGGGGAGCTGTTTTTT. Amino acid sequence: CASSQLLAGELFF.